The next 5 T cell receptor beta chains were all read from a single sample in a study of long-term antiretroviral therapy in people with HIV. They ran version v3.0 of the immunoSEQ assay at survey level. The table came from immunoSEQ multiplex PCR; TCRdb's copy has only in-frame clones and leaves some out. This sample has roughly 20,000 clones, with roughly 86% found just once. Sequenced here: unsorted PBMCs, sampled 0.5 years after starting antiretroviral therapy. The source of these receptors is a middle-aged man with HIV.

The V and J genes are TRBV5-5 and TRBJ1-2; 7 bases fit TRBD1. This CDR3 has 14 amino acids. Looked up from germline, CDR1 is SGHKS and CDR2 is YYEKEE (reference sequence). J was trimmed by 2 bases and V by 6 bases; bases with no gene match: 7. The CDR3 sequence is CASTTTGINYGYTF. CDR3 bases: TGTGCCAGCACCACGACAGGGATCAACTATGGCTACACCTTC.

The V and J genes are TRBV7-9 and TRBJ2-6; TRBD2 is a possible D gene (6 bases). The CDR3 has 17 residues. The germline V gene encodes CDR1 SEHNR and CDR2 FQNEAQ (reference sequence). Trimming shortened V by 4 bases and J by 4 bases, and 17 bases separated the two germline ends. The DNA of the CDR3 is TGTGCCAGCAGCTCAAGCCGGGGACGGGAGGGGGCCAACGTCCTGACTTTC. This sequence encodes CASSSSRGREGANVLTF.

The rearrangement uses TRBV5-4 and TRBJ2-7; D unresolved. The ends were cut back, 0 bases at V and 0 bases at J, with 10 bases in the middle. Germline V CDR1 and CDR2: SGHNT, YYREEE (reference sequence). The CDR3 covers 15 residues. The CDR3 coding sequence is TGTGCCAGCAGCTTGGCCGAGGACCCCTCCTACGAGCAGTACTTC. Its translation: CASSLAEDPSYEQYF.

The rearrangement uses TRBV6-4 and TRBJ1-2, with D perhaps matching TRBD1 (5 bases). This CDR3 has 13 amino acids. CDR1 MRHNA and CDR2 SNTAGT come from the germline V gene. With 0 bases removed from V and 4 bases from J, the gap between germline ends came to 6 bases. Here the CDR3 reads CASSDSDSYGYTF. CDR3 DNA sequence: TGTGCCAGCAGTGACTCAGACAGCTATGGCTACACCTTC.

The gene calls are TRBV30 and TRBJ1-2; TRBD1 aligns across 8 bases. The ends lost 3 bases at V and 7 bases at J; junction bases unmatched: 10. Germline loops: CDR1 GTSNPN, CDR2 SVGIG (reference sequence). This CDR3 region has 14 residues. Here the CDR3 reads CAWSRSQGASGYTF. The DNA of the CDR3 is TGTGCCTGGAGCCGGTCCCAGGGGGCGAGTGGCTACACCTTC. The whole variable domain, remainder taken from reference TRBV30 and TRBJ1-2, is SQTIHQWPATLVQPVGSPLSLECTVEGTSNPNLYWYRQAAGRGLQLLFYSVGIGQISSEVPQNLSASRPQDRQFILSSKKLLLSDSGFYLCAWSRSQGASGYTFGSGTRLTVV.